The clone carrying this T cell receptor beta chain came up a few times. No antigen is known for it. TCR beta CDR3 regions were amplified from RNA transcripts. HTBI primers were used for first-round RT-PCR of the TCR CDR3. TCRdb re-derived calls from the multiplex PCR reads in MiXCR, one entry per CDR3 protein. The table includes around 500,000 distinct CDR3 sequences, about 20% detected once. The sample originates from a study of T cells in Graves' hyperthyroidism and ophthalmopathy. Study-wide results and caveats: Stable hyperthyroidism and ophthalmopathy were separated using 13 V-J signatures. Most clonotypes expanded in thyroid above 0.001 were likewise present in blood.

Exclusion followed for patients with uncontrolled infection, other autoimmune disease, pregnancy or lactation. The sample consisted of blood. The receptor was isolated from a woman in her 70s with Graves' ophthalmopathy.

The CDR3 DNA follows: TGTGCCAGCAGTGCGCTCTCGGGGGGATACAATGAGCAGTTCTTC. This encodes CASSALSGGYNEQFF. This sequence joins TRBV6-2 or TRBV6-3 and TRBJ2-1, with 7 bases matching TRBD2. The CDR3 sequence is 15 residues long. CDR1 and CDR2 (germline): MNHEY, SVGEGT. V was clipped by 5 bases and J by 4 bases; unmatched bases: 8.